These T cell receptor beta chains were read from a single sample in a study of blood T cell repertoires in COVID-19. Assay used: immunoSEQ multiplex PCR; TCRdb lists only in-frame clones, some missing. The repertoire holds about 250,000 clones, with around 80% as singletons. Sequenced sample: peripheral blood. The source is a man aged 35 to 55 with active or convalescent COVID-19. The CDR3 runs from the conserved cysteine through the conserved F or W. The order of the fields is CDR3 protein, CDR3 DNA, clone size, V gene, J gene, D gene. A D gene is named only where the DNA matches it firmly. Not every row has a clone size; where given, it reads once, few, many or a size class.

CDR3: CASRQTGTDTEAFF
DNA: TGTGCCAGCAGACAGACAGGAACGGACACTGAAGCTTTCTTT
size: .
V: TRBV3-1/TRBV3-2
J: TRBJ1-1
D: .

CDR3: CASSQVSGPLSYNSPLHF
DNA: TGTGCCAGCAGCCAAGTCTCGGGTCCTCTCTCCTATAATTCACCCCTCCACTTT
size: .
V: TRBV3-1/TRBV3-2
J: TRBJ1-6
D: .

CDR3: CAISVQTGTLYNEQFF
DNA: TGTGCCATCAGCGTCCAGACAGGGACTTTGTACAATGAGCAGTTCTTC
size: .
V: TRBV10-3
J: TRBJ2-1
D: .

CDR3: CASRTGASPSQHF
DNA: TGTGCCAGCAGAACAGGGGCGTCGCCGTCCCAGCATTTT
size: .
V: TRBV19
J: TRBJ1-5
D: TRBD1

CDR3: CASSLAGLHEQYF
DNA: TGCGCCAGCAGCTTGGCAGGGTTGCACGAGCAGTACTTC
size: .
V: TRBV5-1
J: TRBJ2-7
D: .

CDR3: CASSPPGMAGHEQFF
DNA: TGTGCCAGCTCACCACCGGGTATGGCAGGGCATGAGCAGTTCTTC
size: .
V: TRBV18
J: TRBJ2-1
D: .

CDR3: CASSLTEANQPQHF
DNA: TGTGCCAGCAGTCTGACAGAAGCCAATCAGCCCCAGCATTTT
size: .
V: TRBV25-1
J: TRBJ1-5
D: .

CDR3: CASRSRGVVLAQHF
DNA: TGTGCCAGTAGATCGCGGGGGGTTGTTTTGGCCCAGCATTTT
size: .
V: TRBV19
J: TRBJ1-5
D: .

CDR3: CASSPRRGGYTF
DNA: TGTGCCAGCAGCCCCAGACGAGGTGGCTACACCTTC
size: .
V: TRBV7-8
J: TRBJ1-2
D: .

CDR3: CASSLERGSSYEQYF
DNA: TGTGCCAGCAGCTTGGAGCGGGGGAGCTCCTACGAGCAGTACTTC
size: .
V: TRBV5-4
J: TRBJ2-7
D: TRBD2

CDR3: CASSRAWDRVFNQPQHF
DNA: TGTGCCAGCAGCAGAGCGTGGGACAGGGTATTCAATCAGCCCCAGCATTTT
size: .
V: TRBV21-1
J: TRBJ1-5
D: .

CDR3: CASSSRGGSPLHF
DNA: TGTGCCAGCAGTTCCAGGGGTGGATCACCCCTCCACTTT
size: .
V: TRBV6-6
J: TRBJ1-6
D: .

CDR3: CAGSPGLASFDEQFF
DNA: TGCGCCGGATCGCCGGGACTAGCGAGTTTCGATGAGCAGTTCTTC
size: .
V: TRBV23-1
J: TRBJ2-1
D: TRBD2

CDR3: CASSVGEGLIHEQYF
DNA: TGTGCCAGTAGTGTCGGGGAGGGCCTGATCCACGAGCAGTACTTC
size: once
V: TRBV19
J: TRBJ2-7
D: TRBD2

CDR3: CASFETQGSPLHF
DNA: TGTGCCAGCTTCGAGACACAAGGTTCACCCCTCCACTTT
size: .
V: TRBV6-6
J: TRBJ1-6
D: .

CDR3: CASSLVGRTFDEQYF
DNA: TGCGCCAGCAGCTTGGTCGGCAGGACATTCGACGAGCAGTACTTC
size: .
V: TRBV5-1
J: TRBJ2-7
D: .

CDR3: CASSQYPGGSYEQYF
DNA: TGTGCCAGCAGCCAATACCCGGGGGGCTCCTACGAGCAGTACTTC
size: .
V: TRBV3-1/TRBV3-2
J: TRBJ2-7
D: TRBD2

CDR3: CASSLTQYEQYF
DNA: TGTGCCAGCAGCCTGACACAGTACGAGCAGTACTTC
size: .
V: TRBV7-9
J: TRBJ2-7
D: .

CDR3: CASSSTGGAAYNEQFF
DNA: TGTGCCAGCAGCTCGACAGGGGGTGCCGCGTACAATGAGCAGTTCTTC
size: .
V: TRBV5-4
J: TRBJ2-1
D: TRBD1

CDR3: CASSPSQTSNYGYTF
DNA: TGCGCCAGCAGCCCTTCCCAGACTTCTAACTATGGCTACACCTTC
size: .
V: TRBV4-1
J: TRBJ1-2
D: .

CDR3: CAWSEGQGMNTEAFF
DNA: TGTGCCTGGAGTGAGGGACAGGGAATGAACACTGAAGCTTTCTTT
size: .
V: TRBV30
J: TRBJ1-1
D: TRBD1

CDR3: CASSDRSTNEKLFF
DNA: TGTGCCAGTAGTGACCGGAGCACTAATGAAAAACTGTTTTTT
size: .
V: TRBV19
J: TRBJ1-4
D: .

CDR3: CASSELVEQYF
DNA: TGTGCCAGCAGCGAACTCGTCGAGCAGTACTTC
size: .
V: TRBV11-2
J: TRBJ2-7
D: .

CDR3: CASSFQASSSGNTIYF
DNA: TGTGCCAGCAGCTTTCAGGCCAGCAGCTCTGGAAACACCATATATTTT
size: .
V: TRBV7-9
J: TRBJ1-3
D: .

CDR3: CASSPAGLSGNTIYF
DNA: TGTGCCAGCAGTCCGGCGGGGCTCTCTGGAAACACCATATATTTT
size: .
V: TRBV5-8
J: TRBJ1-3
D: .

CDR3: CASSLARGAGYGYTF
DNA: TGTGCCAGCAGCTTAGCTCGGGGGGCGGGCTATGGCTACACCTTC
size: once
V: TRBV7-2
J: TRBJ1-2
D: .